Listed below are T cell receptor beta chains from one sample, sequenced in a study of blood T cell repertoires in COVID-19. The repertoire was sequenced with immunoSEQ multiplex PCR; TCRdb's copy has only in-frame clones and lacks some. This repertoire shows about 97,000 clones, approximately 80% found once; its top ten account for approximately 9.6%. The sample taken for sequencing was peripheral blood. These receptors originate from a man aged 60 to 69 with active or convalescent COVID-19. CDR3s include the opening cysteine and the closing phenylalanine or tryptophan. The D gene is left open where the match is weak. A clone size is listed for some rows: how often the clone was seen (once, few, many), or a class if it is expanded.

V,D,size,J,CDR3,DNA
TRBV29-1,TRBD2,NA,TRBJ2-3,CSVGLTSGKADTQYF,TGCAGCGTTGGCCTGACTAGCGGGAAGGCAGATACGCAGTATTTT
TRBV21-1,NA,NA,TRBJ2-1,CASSKTEGRFSYNEQFF,TGTGCCAGCAGCAAAACCGAGGGCAGGTTCTCCTACAATGAGCAGTTCTTC
TRBV7-9,NA,NA,TRBJ1-6,CASSTLTGTSNSPLHF,TGTGCCAGCAGCACCCTAACCGGGACAAGCAATTCACCCCTCCACTTT
TRBV19,TRBD2,NA,TRBJ2-3,CASSTLTSTSGVDTQYF,TGTGCCAGTAGTACCCTTACATCGACTAGCGGAGTCGATACGCAGTATTTT
TRBV7-6,TRBD1,NA,TRBJ1-2,CASSLRTGGGYTF,TGTGCCAGCAGCCTTAGGACAGGGGGCGGCTACACCTTC
TRBV5-1,NA,NA,TRBJ1-2,CASSFGSYDPKEGYTF,TGCGCCAGCAGCTTCGGGTCCTACGACCCGAAAGAAGGCTACACCTTC
TRBV18,TRBD1,NA,TRBJ1-1,CASSTGTGGVNTEAFF,TGTGCCAGCTCAACCGGGACAGGGGGCGTGAACACTGAAGCTTTCTTT
TRBV27,TRBD1,NA,TRBJ1-1,CASTPTGELYTEAFF,TGTGCCAGCACCCCGACAGGGGAACTTTACACTGAAGCTTTCTTT
TRBV2,NA,NA,TRBJ2-2,CASSDGRETGELFF,TGTGCCAGCAGTGACGGGAGAGAGACCGGGGAGCTGTTTTTT
TRBV7-8,NA,NA,TRBJ2-7,CASSSIFGGEQYF,TGTGCCAGCAGCAGTATCTTCGGGGGCGAGCAGTACTTC
TRBV5-8,TRBD1,NA,TRBJ1-2,CASSPGQGLGYTF,TGTGCCAGCAGCCCGGGACAGGGGCTCGGCTACACCTTC
TRBV28,NA,NA,TRBJ2-5,CASSLLSTSKETQYF,TGTGCCAGCAGTTTACTTTCGACATCAAAAGAGACCCAGTACTTC
TRBV5-1,NA,NA,TRBJ1-1,CASSVGANTEAFF,TGCGCCAGCAGCGTAGGAGCGAACACTGAAGCTTTCTTT
TRBV30,NA,NA,TRBJ2-5,CAWSIRLRETQYF,TGTGCCTGGAGTATTAGACTAAGGGAGACCCAGTACTTC
TRBV5-1,NA,few,TRBJ2-6,CASSPTVSGANVLTF,TGCGCCAGCAGCCCGACAGTCTCTGGGGCCAACGTCCTGACTTTC
TRBV18,NA,NA,TRBJ2-5,CASSPRTAIQETQYF,TGTGCCAGCTCACCCAGGACAGCTATCCAAGAGACCCAGTACTTC
TRBV4-1,NA,once,TRBJ2-5,CASSPMGGSLQETQYF,TGCGCCAGCAGCCCTATGGGGGGATCATTACAAGAGACCCAGTACTTC
TRBV5-5,NA,few,TRBJ2-3,CASSLAWGGVRADTQYF,TGTGCCAGCAGCTTGGCCTGGGGGGGCGTCAGAGCAGATACGCAGTATTTT
TRBV14,NA,NA,TRBJ1-3,CASSQSDTIYF,TGTGCCAGCAGCCAATCGGACACCATATATTTT
TRBV15,NA,NA,TRBJ1-2,CATSRDGAGLGGYTF,TGTGCCACCAGCAGAGATGGGGCAGGCCTTGGTGGCTACACCTTC
TRBV28,NA,NA,TRBJ1-2,CASSTPSLITGHGNYGYTF,TGTGCCAGCAGCACACCAAGCCTTATAACAGGGCACGGGAACTATGGCTACACCTTC
TRBV6-5,NA,NA,TRBJ1-1,CASSYEPGTEAFF,TGTGCCAGCAGTTACGAGCCGGGGACTGAAGCTTTCTTT
TRBV18,TRBD2,NA,TRBJ2-7,CASSPQRRSGSYEQYF,TGTGCCAGCTCACCCCAGCGGAGAAGCGGGAGTTACGAGCAGTACTTC
TRBV21-1,NA,once,TRBJ1-5,CASSAGGEKPQHF,TGTGCCAGCAGTGCGGGGGGGGAGAAGCCCCAGCATTTT
TRBV9,TRBD1,NA,TRBJ1-4,CASSVDGTGAEKLFF,TGTGCCAGCAGCGTAGATGGGACAGGGGCTGAAAAACTGTTTTTT
TRBV27,NA,NA,TRBJ2-2,CASSPQLNTGELFF,TGTGCCAGCAGTCCGCAGTTGAACACCGGGGAGCTGTTTTTT
TRBV5-4,TRBD1,NA,TRBJ2-2,CASSQKTGVNTGELFF,TGTGCCAGCAGCCAAAAGACAGGGGTGAACACCGGGGAGCTGTTTTTT
TRBV13,NA,NA,TRBJ2-1,CASSLRGTANEQFF,TGTGCCAGCAGCTTACGGGGGACTGCCAATGAGCAGTTCTTC
TRBV7-9,NA,NA,TRBJ1-2,CASSLATGGYTF,TGTGCCAGCAGCTTAGCGACTGGTGGCTACACCTTC
TRBV18,NA,once,TRBJ1-1,CASSPIGRGRTEAFF,TGTGCCAGCTCACCAATCGGACGGGGAAGGACTGAAGCTTTCTTT
TRBV6-1,NA,few,TRBJ1-2,CASSVLRRVLGYGYTF,TGTGCCAGCAGTGTATTAAGACGGGTCCTAGGCTATGGCTACACCTTC
TRBV27,TRBD2,NA,TRBJ2-2,CASKPASGNTGELFF,TGTGCCAGCAAGCCCGCTAGCGGGAATACCGGGGAGCTGTTTTTT
TRBV5-5,NA,NA,TRBJ2-7,CASSPGVQGKEQYF,TGTGCCAGCAGCCCGGGGGTACAGGGGAAGGAGCAGTACTTC
TRBV5-1,NA,few,TRBJ1-2,CASSGDSYGYTF,TGCGCCAGCAGCGGCGACAGCTATGGCTACACCTTC
TRBV2,NA,NA,TRBJ2-7,CASVAGDAKYEQYF,TGTGCCAGCGTTGCAGGGGACGCCAAATACGAGCAGTACTTC
TRBV16,TRBD1,NA,TRBJ2-1,CASSPRNRGNEQFF,TGTGCCAGCAGCCCCCGTAACAGGGGCAATGAGCAGTTCTTC
TRBV5-6,TRBD1,NA,TRBJ2-2,CASSLWRQGVNTGELFF,TGTGCCAGCAGCTTATGGAGACAGGGGGTGAACACCGGGGAGCTGTTTTTT
TRBV29-1,NA,once,TRBJ1-3,CSVAAADLSGNTIYF,TGCAGCGTTGCCGCGGCAGACCTCTCGGGAAACACCATATATTTT
TRBV18,NA,NA,TRBJ1-1,CASSPYSTGSGTEAFF,TGTGCCAGCTCACCATACTCAACAGGGTCGGGCACTGAAGCTTTCTTT
TRBV7-9,NA,once,TRBJ2-2,CASSLGQGNTGELFF,TGTGCCAGCAGCTTAGGGCAGGGGAACACCGGGGAGCTGTTTTTT
TRBV3-1/TRBV3-2,NA,NA,TRBJ1-5,CASSPQETQPQHF,TGTGCCAGCAGCCCTCAGGAAACTCAGCCCCAGCATTTT
TRBV3-1/TRBV3-2,TRBD1,few,TRBJ2-1,CASSQDDRARQFF,TGTGCCAGCAGCCAAGATGACAGGGCACGGCAGTTCTTC
TRBV9,TRBD2,NA,TRBJ2-2,CASSVSIGRAAGELFF,TGTGCCAGCAGCGTTTCGATCGGGAGGGCCGCCGGGGAGCTGTTTTTT
TRBV6-1,NA,NA,TRBJ2-6,CASSGDWGTGANVLTF,TGTGCCAGCAGTGGGGACTGGGGGACTGGGGCCAACGTCCTGACTTTC
TRBV5-1,NA,NA,TRBJ2-3,CASSLEDGRRADTQYF,TGCGCCAGCAGCTTGGAAGACGGCAGGAGGGCAGATACGCAGTATTTT
TRBV27,NA,once,TRBJ2-3,CASRIGGDTQYF,TGTGCCAGCAGAATCGGAGGGGATACGCAGTATTTT
TRBV11-3,TRBD1,NA,TRBJ2-1,CASSLSGQGARNEQFF,TGTGCCAGCAGCTTATCAGGACAGGGGGCTCGCAATGAGCAGTTCTTC
TRBV7-9,TRBD1,NA,TRBJ1-2,CASSSPTGTNYGYTF,TGTGCCAGCAGCTCCCCGACAGGGACTAACTATGGCTACACCTTC
TRBV14,TRBD2,NA,TRBJ2-3,CASSSFTSVPSTDTQYF,TGTGCCAGCAGCTCCTTCACTAGCGTGCCTAGCACAGATACGCAGTATTTT
TRBV9,TRBD2,NA,TRBJ2-2,CASSGDWTSGSSGELFF,TGTGCCAGCAGCGGAGATTGGACTAGCGGGAGCTCCGGGGAGCTGTTTTTT
TRBV5-4,TRBD1,NA,TRBJ2-2,CASSSGGVSTGELFF,TGTGCCAGCAGCTCAGGGGGCGTCAGCACCGGGGAGCTGTTTTTT
TRBV15,NA,NA,TRBJ1-5,CATSRDPGGNQPQHF,TGTGCCACCAGCAGAGATCCGGGGGGCAATCAGCCCCAGCATTTT
TRBV5-6,NA,NA,TRBJ1-2,CASSLGQAPYGYTF,TGTGCCAGCAGCTTGGGACAGGCACCCTATGGCTACACCTTC
TRBV7-9,NA,NA,TRBJ2-3,CASSRNARDTQYF,TGTGCCAGCAGCCGAAACGCCAGAGATACGCAGTATTTT
TRBV3-1/TRBV3-2,NA,NA,TRBJ1-1,CASTEGENTEAFF,TGTGCCAGCACAGAGGGGGAGAACACTGAAGCTTTCTTT
TRBV6-5,NA,NA,TRBJ1-5,CASSYRERQPQHF,TGTGCCAGCAGTTACAGGGAGAGGCAGCCCCAGCATTTT
TRBV28,NA,NA,TRBJ1-4,CASSLRRKLFF,TGTGCCAGCAGTTTAAGGAGAAAACTGTTTTTT
TRBV19,TRBD2,few,TRBJ2-1,CASSLPPSGYNEQFF,TGTGCCAGTAGTCTCCCGCCTAGCGGGTACAATGAGCAGTTCTTC